The 26 T cell receptor beta chains below were found in one sample sequenced in a study of T-cell reconstitution after alpha-beta-depleted transplantation in children (dated by TCRdb to 2016 to 2018). Explained via the paper, the treatment or condition label denotes: allogeneic hematopoietic cell transplantation with graft depleted of TCRalphabeta T cells and CD19 B cells. Library creation used PCR. These reads were obtained on an Illumina HiSeq 2500. Molecular barcoding was employed in the preparation of TCR libraries, with unique molecular identifiers being used to normalize TCRbeta repertoire quantification. Through fastp at Q25 and MiXCR, TCRdb rebuilt clones from the public reads, retaining in-frame beta chains. CDR3 protein sequences are deduplicated, and each keeps its most common genes and DNA. The sample includes almost 250,000 distinct CDR3 sequences, with around 25% observed a single time. Roughly 2.6% of the sample belongs to the ten largest clones.

Material: PBMCs, obtained before TCRalphabeta/CD19-depleted stem cell transplant. The receptors here all came from a girl aged 2-15 years with Fanconi anemia, due to receive a stem cell transplant.

This clonotype came up many times. The rearrangement links TRBV4-1 to TRBJ2-7; weak D call: TRBD1 (6 bases). CDR1 and CDR2 from the germline V gene are MGHRA and YSYEKL. The CDR3 spans 16 residues. The germline V and J ends were trimmed by 4 bases and 2 bases, with 18 bases remaining between them. CDR3 protein: CASSPGFADSTYEQYF. CDR3 coding DNA: TGCGCCAGCAGCCCCGGTTTTGCGGACAGCACCTACGAGCAGTACTTC.

This chain joins TRBV7-3 and TRBJ1-3; D gene unclear. Germline V gives CDR1 SGHTA, CDR2 FQGTGA. V was clipped by 3 bases and J by 3 bases, with 6 bases between them. This CDR3 comprises 13 residues. The CDR3 sequence is CASSFNGGNTIYF. DNA of the CDR3: TGTGCCAGCAGCTTCAACGGTGGAAACACCATATATTTT.

This clonotype has a count of ten or more. The chain joins TRBV9 to TRBJ1-1; a weak D match, TRBD1 (5 bases). The CDR3 length is 14 residues. V was pared by 4 bases and J by 5 bases, with 15 bases between. Germline loops: CDR1 SGDLS, CDR2 YYNGEE. Here the CDR3 DNA reads TGTGCCAGCAGCTACGGGGGAATGGGAACTGAAGCTTTCTTT. Translated, it gives CASSYGGMGTEAFF. The full variable domain, completed using reference TRBV9 and TRBJ1-1, is DSGVTQTPKHLITATGQRVTLRCSPRSGDLSVYWYQQSLDQGLQFLIQYYNGEERAKGNILERFSAQQFPDLHSELNLSSLELGDSALYFCASSYGGMGTEAFFGQGTRLTVV.

The chain carries TRBV23-1 and TRBJ1-5; 9 bases fit TRBD1. TRBV23-1 is assigned to the ORF class and has an uncertain function. The CDR3 covers 14 residues. The V and J ends lost 8 bases and 3 bases, in that order; junction bases with no gene match: 5. CDR3 sequence (DNA): TGCGCCAGCTTCCGGGACAGGGTCAATCAGCCCCAGCATTTT. Translation gives CASFRDRVNQPQHF.

This clonotype occurred many times. This chain connects TRBV6-5 to TRBJ1-2; 11 nucleotides agree with TRBD1. Per germline, CDR1 MNHEY and CDR2 SVGAGI. After removal of 5 bases from V and 2 bases from J, the junction contained 7 bases not matched to a gene. The CDR3 covers 16 residues. CDR3 protein: CASSPTGTGGNYGYTF. The CDR3 DNA reads as TGTGCCAGCAGTCCGACAGGGACAGGGGGGAACTATGGCTACACCTTC.

This clonotype was seen a handful of times. The V gene is TRBV5-1, the J gene TRBJ2-4; D unresolved. Looked up from germline, CDR1 is SGHRS and CDR2 is YFSETQ. The CDR3 is made up of 11 amino acids. V lost 0 bases, J lost 8 bases, and 3 bases lay in between. CDR3 in DNA: TGCGCCAGCAGCTTGGGTTACATTCAGTACTTC. The encoded protein is CASSLGYIQYF.

This clonotype has a handful of counts. This sequence joins TRBV5-1 and TRBJ2-7; D call uncertain. Trimming removed 1 base at V and 6 bases at J, with 11 bases between. The CDR3 spans 13 residues. CDR1 is SGHRS, CDR2 YFSETQ, per germline. CDR3 region: CASSLISRPEQYF. DNA of the CDR3: TGCGCCAGCAGCTTGATCTCGCGTCCCGAGCAGTACTTC.

This chain links TRBV29-1 with TRBJ2-1; no clear D gene. V was trimmed by 5 bases and J by 2 bases, leaving 13 bases between them. The CDR3 is 14 amino acids. Germline V CDR1 and CDR2: SQVTM, ANQGSEA. The CDR3 region is CSVSWRGAYNEQFF. CDR3 nucleotide sequence: TGCAGCGTTTCCTGGAGAGGCGCCTACAATGAGCAGTTCTTC.

This clonotype was seen repeatedly, ten times or more. The V and J genes are TRBV10-3 and TRBJ2-5; the D is unclear. The CDR3 consists of 14 residues. The V and J ends lost 3 bases and 2 bases respectively, with 10 bases between them. Germline loops: CDR1 ENHRY, CDR2 SYGVKD. The CDR3 nucleotides read TGTGCCATCAGTGAAATAGGCCTACAAGAGACCCAGTACTTC. It specifies CAISEIGLQETQYF.

In this sample, this clonotype turned up many times. The chain recombines TRBV28 with TRBJ2-7; TRBD2 is a possible D gene (6 bases). The V end was cut by 4 bases, the J end by 12 bases, with 16 bases between. From germline, CDR1 is MDHEN and CDR2 SYDVKM. CDR3 size: 12 residues. Here the CDR3 DNA reads TGTGCCAGCAGTTCCCCCTTAGCGGTTATGTACTTC. It is translated as CASSSPLAVMYF.

This clonotype was seen a handful of times. This chain connects TRBV7-9 to TRBJ2-7; no clear D. V dropped 3 bases and J dropped 2 bases, with 14 bases sitting between them. The CDR3 length is 15 residues. The germline V gene encodes CDR1 SEHNR and CDR2 FQNEAQ (reference sequence). CDR3 nucleotides: TGTGCCAGCAGCTTTATTCCTAGTCCTCCCTACGAGCAGTACTTC. This codes for CASSFIPSPPYEQYF.

This chain connects TRBV5-4 to TRBJ2-2, with a tentative D call TRBD2 (5 bases). Germline-derived CDR1 and CDR2 are SGHNT and YYREEE (reference sequence). V dropped 0 bases and J dropped 0 bases, with 12 bases sitting between them. The length of the CDR3 is 17 residues. The CDR3 sequence: CASSLDQRRTNTGELFF. The CDR3 coding sequence is TGTGCCAGCAGCTTGGACCAGCGGCGAACGAACACCGGGGAGCTGTTTTTT.

This clonotype was counted between two and nine times. The genes are TRBV20-1 and TRBJ2-1; 13 bases fit TRBD2. Germline V gives CDR1 DFQATT, CDR2 SNEGSKA (reference sequence). J gave up 6 bases and V 3 bases, and 14 bases lay outside the gene matches. The length of the CDR3 is 18 residues. CDR3 coding DNA: TGCAGTGCTAGCCCAACTAGCGGGGGGGCCTTGCATGCCAATGAGCAGTTCTTC. Protein sequence: CSASPTSGGALHANEQFF.

This clonotype was observed many times. J is TRBJ1-2 and V is TRBV27, with D possibly matching TRBD1 (6 bases). From germline, CDR1 is MNHEY and CDR2 SMNVEV (reference sequence). The V end was cut by 4 bases, the J end by 7 bases, with 13 bases between. The CDR3 totals 13 residues. The CDR3 reads CASSSTGSSGYTF. In DNA, the CDR3 is TGTGCCAGCAGTTCTACAGGGTCGAGTGGCTACACCTTC.

This clonotype was seen repeatedly, ten times or more. The chain has TRBV6-5 and TRBJ2-7, with 7 bases fitting TRBD1. Germline V gene lookup returns CDR1 MNHEY and CDR2 SVGAGI. The J segment lost 2 bases and the V segment lost 2 bases, leaving 9 bases of the junction unmatched. The CDR3 sequence is 16 residues long. As DNA, the CDR3 is TGTGCCAGCAGTTACGGCTTCGTACAGGGGACCTACGAGCAGTACTTC. Translated, it gives CASSYGFVQGTYEQYF.

This clonotype was found a few times. V usage is TRBV20-1 and J usage is TRBJ2-7; 8 bases fit TRBD2. V gave up 1 base and J gave up 6 bases; unmatched junction bases: 5. Germline V gene data show CDR1 as DFQATT and CDR2 as SNEGSKA (reference sequence). This CDR3 spans 13 amino acids. CDR3 DNA sequence: TGCAGTGCTAGAGTCCCAGCGGGAGCCGAGCAGTACTTC. Protein: CSARVPAGAEQYF.

This clonotype was seen at least ten times. The genes are TRBV4-1 and TRBJ2-7; tentatively, D is TRBD2 (5 bases). Per the germline V gene, CDR1 is MGHRA and CDR2 is YSYEKL. The CDR3 sequence is 15 residues long. The V end was cut by 0 bases, the J end by 2 bases, with 11 bases between. The CDR3 sequence: CASSQDPGFTYEQYF. The CDR3 coding sequence is TGCGCCAGCAGCCAAGATCCGGGGTTCACCTACGAGCAGTACTTC.

This clonotype was counted a few times. CDR3 sequence reads: CASSPPSQAEYEQYF. CDR3 bases: TGTGCCAGCTCACCACCTTCCCAGGCCGAGTACGAGCAGTACTTC. This sequence joins TRBV18 and TRBJ2-7; D gene ambiguous. Trimming took off 0 bases at V and 4 bases at J, with 13 bases between the two ends. CDR3 length: 15 residues. The V gene's germline CDR1 is KGHSH and CDR2 LQKENI.

This chain connects TRBV27 to TRBJ1-6; D may be TRBD1 (5 bases). Germline V gene data show CDR1 as MNHEY and CDR2 as SMNVEV (reference sequence). The V end lost 2 bases, the J end lost 13 bases, and 15 bases lay between the germline ends. This CDR3 comprises 14 residues. Here the CDR3 reads CASSLGGISGPLHF. DNA for the CDR3: TGTGCCAGCAGTTTAGGGGGTATTAGTGGGCCCCTCCACTTT.

This clonotype has a count of ten or more. The chain uses TRBV5-1 and TRBJ2-1; 16 nucleotides agree with TRBD2. Per the germline V gene, CDR1 is SGHRS and CDR2 is YFSETQ. The CDR3 extends over 18 amino acids. V gave up 3 bases and J gave up 4 bases; unmatched junction bases: 7. The DNA for the CDR3 is TGCGCCAGCAGCTGGGGACTAGCGGGAGGGCCGTATTACAATGAGCAGTTCTTC. Translated: CASSWGLAGGPYYNEQFF.

The chain employs TRBV7-2 and TRBJ2-7, with 7 nucleotides matching TRBD2. Germline loops: CDR1 SGHTA, CDR2 FQGNSA. The CDR3 totals 15 residues. V trimming: 4 bases; J trimming: 2 bases; junction bases outside the gene matches: 8. The chain's CDR3 is CASSYLGGDPYEQYF. The DNA of the CDR3 is TGTGCCAGCAGCTATTTGGGGGGGGATCCCTACGAGCAGTACTTC.

The J gene is TRBJ1-4, the V gene TRBV6-5; D perhaps matches TRBD1 (6 bases). Germline loops: CDR1 MNHEY, CDR2 SVGAGI. CDR3 length: 14 residues. The V and J ends lost 4 bases and 10 bases respectively, with 16 bases between them. CDR3 bases: TGTGCCAGCAGTTCAGACGAGCTGGGGGCAAAACTGTTTTTT. It codes for CASSSDELGAKLFF.

This clonotype was counted many times. V gene TRBV18 combines with J gene TRBJ2-5; D might be TRBD1 or TRBD2, each matching 5 bases. Deletions cut 3 bases from V and 0 bases from J, with 8 bases between. Germline V gene data show CDR1 as KGHSH and CDR2 as LQKENI. This CDR3 is 14 amino acids long. This CDR3 is CASSPGPNQETQYF. DNA for the CDR3: TGTGCCAGCTCACCGGGACCTAACCAAGAGACCCAGTACTTC.

The table lists this clonotype with a few counts. This chain links TRBV20-1 with TRBJ2-1; the D call may be TRBD1 or TRBD2 (6 bases each). The CDR3 has 15 amino acids. CDR1 and CDR2 from the germline V gene are DFQATT and SNEGSKA (reference sequence). V was cut by 6 bases and J by 6 bases, with 21 bases left in between. This CDR3 reads CSANRRSGAPNEQFF. CDR3 coding DNA: TGCAGTGCCAACAGGAGATCGGGGGCCCCCAATGAGCAGTTCTTC.

This clonotype has more than one count but fewer than ten. This rearrangement joins TRBV29-1 to TRBJ2-7; the D gene is possibly TRBD2 (7 bases). The CDR3 totals 13 residues. V was clipped by 3 bases and J by 8 bases, with 17 bases between them. Germline assignment: CDR1 SQVTM and CDR2 ANQGSEA. As DNA, the CDR3 is TGCAGCGTTGAGCGGGGGCCACCCTCACAGCAGTACTTC. It yields the protein CSVERGPPSQQYF.

The chain employs TRBV20-1 and TRBJ2-7; 11 bases are shared with TRBD2. Germline loops: CDR1 DFQATT, CDR2 SNEGSKA (reference sequence). The CDR3 loop spans 14 amino acids. V shed 5 bases and J 4 bases; nucleotides not matched to a gene: 7. The CDR3 here is CSAPTSGSGYEQYF. CDR3 sequence (DNA): TGCAGTGCTCCTACTAGCGGGAGTGGATACGAGCAGTACTTC.